This record concerns one T cell receptor (beta chain) sequence. V lost 4 bases, J lost 1 base, and 8 bases lay in between. Germline CDR1 SGHRS, CDR2 YFSETQ. The CDR3 has 13 residues. Method: immunoSEQ multiplex PCR; TCRdb's copy keeps in-frame clones and lacks some. The data hold 210,000 or so clones, with 86% observed a single time. These data belong to a study of blood T cell repertoires in COVID-19. Study as a whole: Whether acute or convalescent, the COVID-19 samples came from the United States, Italy and Spain.

This sequence was found in a woman aged 45-60 years with acute or convalescent COVID-19. The material sequenced was peripheral blood. The rearrangement joins TRBV5-1 to TRBJ1-1; D not certain. CDR3 loop: CASSQYKNTEAFF. The CDR3 DNA is TGCGCCAGCAGCCAGTATAAGAACACTGAAGCTTTCTTT.